One T cell receptor (beta chain) is described in this entry. Its target is unknown. The record originates from a study of cytomegalovirus exposure and HLA in healthy donors. Study conclusions and caveats: Later analysis identified a missense DCLRE1C variant that was linked to TCR beta V- and J-gene trimming. Later analysis indicated greater clonal expansion among HLA-associated TCR beta chains than among equally common other chains.

V lost 2 bases and J lost 11, with 9 bases in between. Germline CDR1 MNHEY, CDR2 SVGAGI. The CDR3 loop spans 11 amino acids. The PCR contained 60 Vbeta and 13 Jbeta primers. Repertoires were generated with immunoSEQ multiplex PCR, while TCRdb's copy carries only in-frame clones and drops some. The table records 120,000 to 150,000 clones, roughly 62% of them present only once. The sample was PBMCs. The TCR originated in a man in his sixties in good health and CMV-seronegative. The chain carries TRBV6-5 and TRBJ1-1; D is possibly TRBD1 (6 bases). CDR3 protein: CASSYNRAAFF. DNA of the CDR3: TGTGCCAGCAGTTACAACAGGGCGGCTTTCTTT.